This T cell receptor beta chain is drawn from a study of resident and recirculating memory T cells in vitiligo. Overall study: Each patient gave two lesional and two nonlesional epidermal shave biopsies, plus PBMCs.

Profiled with immunoSEQ multiplex PCR; TCRdb holds only in-frame clones, not every one. The repertoire has roughly 80,000 clones, about 91% of them found once; the top ten carry about 5.5%. The study's findings and limits: Clonality differed among vitiligo lesions, with no unique dominant clone. Sequences differed between biopsy sites and patients, suggesting private specificity.

Patients had to be free of confetti depigmentation, indicating active vitiligo. Concerning this clone: What it recognizes is unknown.

Trimming cost V 6 bases and J 0 bases, with 3 bases left between them. Germline V gene lookup returns CDR1 MDHEN and CDR2 SYDVKM. The CDR3 has 12 amino acids. The origin of this receptor is a male donor with vitiligo. Sequences were obtained from blood. V gene TRBV28 combines with J gene TRBJ1-5; D not resolved. The CDR3 DNA sequence: TGTGCCAGCAGCTTTAGCAATCAGCCCCAGCATTTT. Residues: CASSFSNQPQHF.